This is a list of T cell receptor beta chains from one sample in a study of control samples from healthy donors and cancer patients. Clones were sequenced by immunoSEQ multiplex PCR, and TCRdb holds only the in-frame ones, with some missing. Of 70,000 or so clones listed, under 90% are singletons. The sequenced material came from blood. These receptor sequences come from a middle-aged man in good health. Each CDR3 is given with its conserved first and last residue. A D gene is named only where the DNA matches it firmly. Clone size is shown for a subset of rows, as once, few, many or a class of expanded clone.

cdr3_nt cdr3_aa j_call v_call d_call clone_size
TGTGCCAGCAGTTACTCCTTTGGAAGTAATGAGCAGTTCTTC CASSYSFGSNEQFF TRBJ2-1 TRBV6-5 . .
TGTGCCAGCAGTTACAGGCAGGGGGCTTACGAGCAGTACTTC CASSYRQGAYEQYF TRBJ2-7 TRBV6-5 TRBD1 .
TGTGCCATCAGTGAGTCGACAGGGAGGACTGAAGCTTTCTTT CAISESTGRTEAFF TRBJ1-1 TRBV10-3 TRBD1 .
TGTGCCACCAGAGGGGGGACTGAAGCTTTCTTT CATRGGTEAFF TRBJ1-1 TRBV24-1 . .
TGTGCCAGCAGCTTATTCGACAGGGAACGAGGCTACACCTTC CASSLFDRERGYTF TRBJ1-2 TRBV5-4 TRBD1 .
TGTGCCAGCAGTCCATCCGGGCCCGGGGGCATGAACACTGAAGCTTTCTTT CASSPSGPGGMNTEAFF TRBJ1-1 TRBV6-6 . once
TGTGCCAGCTCACCAGAGGGGTCCTCCTACGAGCAGTACTTC CASSPEGSSYEQYF TRBJ2-7 TRBV18 . .
TGTGCCAGCTCGCAATACAGAAATGAAAAACTGTTTTTT CASSQYRNEKLFF TRBJ1-4 TRBV18 . few
TGCGCCAGCAGCCCTACCACAGGGGGTACTGAAGCTTTCTTT CASSPTTGGTEAFF TRBJ1-1 TRBV5-1 TRBD1 .
TGTGCCAGCATGGCAGGGGAAGCTTTCTTT CASMAGEAFF TRBJ1-1 TRBV6-6 . .